The rows below give T cell receptor beta chains drawn from one sample of a study of T-cell memory formation after mild COVID-19. MiXCR, applied by TCRdb to the 5' RACE reads, yields one record per CDR3 protein. The sample carries roughly 250,000 distinct CDR3 sequences, 15% to 20% recorded once. Sequenced input: PBMCs or a T cell subset sorted from them (not recorded which). Source of these receptors: a man aged 18 to 35 who had mild COVID-19 (a few samples of this study predate the infection). Cell type and time point are not known. Both conserved end residues are trimmed from each CDR3. Each record gives: V gene, CDR3 protein.

TRBV5-1	ASSSLTRPGELF
TRBV5-1	ASSLSDRDEQY
TRBV20-1	SARANWVAGEKGQPQH
TRBV7-2	ASSLVVAPGGTEAF
TRBV10-2	ASSALAGAF
TRBV6-2/TRBV6-3	ASSPHRGGQETQY
TRBV12-3/TRBV12-4	ASSWTGAHSNQPQH
TRBV28	ASSGEVTEAF
TRBV9	ASSPRGDLQETQY
TRBV15	ATSSPPGLTQY
TRBV12-3/TRBV12-4	ASSKGARGPLH
TRBV24-1	ATQTGLNTEAF
TRBV12-3/TRBV12-4	ASRRGASNQPQH
TRBV7-2	ASSSLGRGGGYT
TRBV20-1	SAGQGVTEAF
TRBV14	ASSQVGTGFTDTQY
TRBV5-1	ASSRTKGGRTEAF
TRBV5-1	ASSYRPGQAYEQY
TRBV7-2	ASSLAGTMNTGELF
TRBV7-2	ASSLVPREYTDTQY
TRBV6-2/TRBV6-3	ASRYRGSTEAF
TRBV20-1	SANPTGKDTEAF
TRBV4-2	ASSQAGASGGGETQY
TRBV12-3/TRBV12-4	ASSLLRGDHNEQF
TRBV20-1	SAREGYEQY
TRBV27	ASRQLAGGTDTQY
TRBV12-3/TRBV12-4	ASSLRTVNTEAF
TRBV4-2	ASSQELAGKTQY
TRBV18	ASSPAPVVPQH
TRBV7-2	ASSLGRTVSYEQY
TRBV4-3	ASSQDGDPSYEQY
TRBV7-2	ASSFRNQPQH
TRBV7-6	ASSLAGGSPGLIVGLF
TRBV6-5	ASSLWQMSSYNEQF
TRBV7-2	ASSLAQGGNSPLH
TRBV5-1	ASSLDGRQNIQY
TRBV5-1	ASSPGTGSPRGANVLT
TRBV29-1	SVEDRRPYGYT
TRBV2	ASSLDSLQY
TRBV4-1	ASSQPTRVETQY
TRBV10-2	ASSESGLAGAPGDEQF
TRBV7-3	ASSTGYNSPLH
TRBV7-9	ASSLRGAYGYT